This TCR beta chain was sequenced in a study of shared T cell receptors in the human thymus. This CDR3 has 19 residues. The germline gives CDR1 LNHDA, CDR2 SQIVND (reference sequence). The assay was immunoSEQ multiplex PCR, and TCRdb's table has in-frame clones only and misses some. The data hold more than 300,000 clones, with over 90% observed a single time. The receptor was derived from a human donor. Sequenced input: thymocytes. V is TRBV19 and J is TRBJ2-5; 11 nucleotides match TRBD2. The DNA end lines up better with TRBJ2-7; the J call may be wrong. The CDR3: CASSIDGSPIAGGPYEQYF. CDR3 sequence (DNA): TGTGCCAGTAGTATTGATGGGAGTCCCATAGCGGGAGGGCCCTACGAGCAGTACTTC.